Listed here is a single T cell receptor beta chain. Its antigen remains unknown. The sample is drawn from a study of blood T cells in healthy people across ages. Study-level findings and limits: Naive and antigen-experienced cells could not be conclusively compared, given unsorted PBMCs.

The second PCR ran roughly 7 to 11 cycles with a sample-barcoded 5' primer and J-beta primers. Each CDR3 protein is one row after TCRdb ran MiXCR on the 5' RACE reads. The table records some 1,800,000 distinct CDR3 sequences, around 40% of them present only once. The CDR3 length is 15 residues. The germline V gene has CDR1 LGHNA and CDR2 YSLEER. After removal of 0 bases from V and 7 bases from J, the junction contained 4 bases not matched to a gene. All donors came from Russia, were Caucasian and healthy, and spanned ages roughly 6 to 100. Peripheral blood from each donor was collected in a volume of approximately 9.2 milliliters.

This receptor was taken from a human donor in good health. Source material: blood. The J gene is TRBJ2-2, the V gene TRBV4-3; 8 positions agree with TRBD1. The CDR3 nucleotides are TGCGCCAGCAGCCAAGAGAACAGGGGGAACGGGGAGCTGTTTTTT. Protein: CASSQENRGNGELFF.